This entry lists 13 T cell receptor beta chains sequenced from one sample in a study of T cell responses to AZD1222 COVID-19 vaccine. Repertoires were generated with immunoSEQ multiplex PCR, while TCRdb's copy carries only in-frame clones and drops some. Of 150,000 to 200,000 clones in the sample, 70% to 90% were seen once. The material sequenced was peripheral blood, taken on day 0 of AZD1222 vaccination. The receptors here all came from an adult in good health.

V usage is TRBV6-2 or TRBV6-3 and J usage is TRBJ2-7; the match to TRBD2 covers 7 bases. CDR3 size: 13 residues. The V and J ends lost 2 bases and 3 bases, in that order; junction bases with no gene match: 1. Germline-derived CDR1 and CDR2 are MNHEY and SVGEGT. Here the CDR3 reads CASSYAGDYEQYF. The CDR3 nucleotides are TGTGCCAGCAGTTACGCGGGGGACTACGAGCAGTACTTC.

The gene calls are TRBV7-2 and TRBJ2-1; 9 bases are shared with TRBD2. J gave up 7 bases and V 4 bases, and 14 bases lay outside the gene matches. Germline CDR1 reads SGHTA; CDR2 reads FQGNSA. This CDR3 has 17 residues. CDR3 in amino acids: CASSSQLAGVGVNEQFF. CDR3 bases: TGTGCCAGCAGCTCACAATTAGCGGGGGTAGGGGTTAATGAGCAGTTCTTC.

The rearrangement links TRBV6-5 to TRBJ2-5, with TRBD1 matching over 10 bases. The CDR3 is made up of 15 amino acids. The V gene end was trimmed by 7 bases and the J gene end by 5 bases; junction bases not matched to a gene: 10. Germline CDR1 reads MNHEY; CDR2 reads SVGAGI. CDR3 nucleotides: TGTGCCAGCAATAACCCAGACAGGGGGCGCGAGACCCAGTACTTC. Protein sequence: CASNNPDRGRETQYF.

The V and J genes are TRBV25-1 and TRBJ1-2, with 9 bases aligning to TRBD1. Trimming cost V 6 bases and J 6 bases; bases outside gene matches: 5. Germline V gene sequence: CDR1 MGHDK, CDR2 SYGVNS. CDR3 length: 13 amino acids. The CDR3 bases are TGTGCCAGCAGGCTACAGGGGGCGGATGGCTACACCTTC. Amino acid sequence: CASRLQGADGYTF.

This clone was detected once. The V call is TRBV6-6, the J call TRBJ1-5; D unresolved. This CDR3 is 13 amino acids long. V lost 7 bases and J lost 5, with 12 bases in between. The V gene's germline CDR1 is MNHNY and CDR2 SVGAGI (reference sequence). The CDR3 region is CASIGPNYQPQHF. The DNA for the CDR3 is TGTGCCAGCATCGGCCCGAACTATCAGCCCCAGCATTTT.

The chain carries TRBV4-3 and TRBJ1-4; 7 bases agree with TRBD1. The V and J ends lost 3 bases and 7 bases, in that order; junction bases with no gene match: 5. Germline V gives CDR1 LGHNA, CDR2 YSLEER. The CDR3 sequence is 14 residues long. CDR3 in DNA: TGCGCCAGCAGCCATGGAGGGGGCATTGAAAAACTGTTTTTT. Translation gives CASSHGGGIEKLFF.

The chain uses TRBV4-1 and TRBJ1-5, with D uncertain. Germline assignment: CDR1 MGHRA and CDR2 YSYEKL. The CDR3 consists of 15 residues. The V end lost 4 bases, the J end lost 3 bases, and 13 bases lay between the germline ends. The CDR3, as DNA: TGCGCCAGCAGCCCCGACCACAATTCCAATCAGCCCCAGCATTTT. As protein: CASSPDHNSNQPQHF.

To note about this clone: Distinct nucleotide sequences in the sample also encode this CDR3. The chain is built from TRBV11-2 and TRBJ2-7; possibly TRBD1 for D (5 bases). The CDR3 contains 14 residues. Germline CDR1 and CDR2: SGHAT and FQNNGV. The ends were cut back, 1 base at V and 3 bases at J, with 10 bases in the middle. The CDR3 here is CASSLGTGFYEQYF. The DNA of the CDR3 is TGTGCCAGCAGCTTAGGTACAGGATTCTACGAGCAGTACTTC.

The V call is TRBV5-1, the J call TRBJ2-2; 7 bases fit TRBD1. The ends lost 4 bases at V and 2 bases at J; junction bases unmatched: 8. Germline values: CDR1 SGHRS, CDR2 YFSETQ. The CDR3 spans 16 residues. The CDR3 DNA is TGCGCCAGCAGCATCACAGGGGACCCCAACACCGGGGAGCTGTTTTTT. Translation gives CASSITGDPNTGELFF.

The CDR3 nucleotides are TGTGCCAGCAGCTTAGTAAAGACGGGTAATGAAAAACTGTTTTTT. Translating gives CASSLVKTGNEKLFF. The chain recombines TRBV7-2 with TRBJ1-4; D not certain. Germline CDR1 is SGHTA and CDR2 is FQGNSA. The V gene lost 1 base and the J gene lost 4 bases, with 10 bases spanning the gap. The CDR3 consists of 15 residues. The full variable domain, rest sourced from reference TRBV7-2 and TRBJ1-4, is GAGVSQSPSNKVTEKGKDVELRCDPISGHTALYWYRQSLGQGLEFLIYFQGNSAPDKSGLPSDRFSAERTGGSVSTLTIQRTQQEDSAVYLCASSLVKTGNEKLFFGSGTQLSVL.

As DNA, the CDR3 is TGTGCCAGCTCACCAGGACTAGCGGAGGGCACAGATACGCAGTATTTT. This sequence encodes CASSPGLAEGTDTQYF. The chain links TRBV18 to TRBJ2-3, with 10 bases that match TRBD2. CDR1 and CDR2 from the germline V gene are KGHSH and LQKENI. Trimming removed 2 bases from V and 1 base from J; junction bases left unmatched: 3. The length of the CDR3 is 16 residues.

V and J are TRBV11-2 and TRBJ2-7; a possible D gene is TRBD2 (6 bases). V was pared by 10 bases and J by 0 bases, with 16 bases between. CDR1 and CDR2 (germline): SGHAT, FQNNGV. The CDR3 is 14 amino acids. CDR3 bases: TGTGCCACAGCTCCCGGGACTGGCTCCTACGAGCAGTACTTC. Protein product: CATAPGTGSYEQYF. The whole variable domain, remainder taken from reference TRBV11-2 and TRBJ2-7, is EAGVAQSPRYKIIEKRQSVAFWCNPISGHATLYWYQQILGQGPKLLIQFQNNGVVDDSQLPKDRFSAERLKGVDSTLKIQPAKLEDSAVYLCATAPGTGSYEQYFGPGTRLTVT.

This chain connects TRBV11-2 to TRBJ2-5; D is uncertain. The germline V gene encodes CDR1 SGHAT and CDR2 FQNNGV. V lost 1 base and J lost 4, with 13 bases in between. CDR3 size: 15 residues. The CDR3 loop reads CASSLVGSNVETQYF. The CDR3 DNA follows: TGTGCCAGCAGCTTAGTCGGCAGCAACGTAGAGACCCAGTACTTC.